The TCR beta chain described here comes from a study of identical twins. This clonotype was seen only a few times. Germline V CDR1 and CDR2: SQVTM, ANQGSEA. V was clipped by 1 base and J by 6 bases; unmatched bases: 6. The CDR3 contains 15 residues. TCRdb called the 5' RACE reads again in MiXCR, with one record for every CDR3 protein. The sample has some 660,000 distinct CDR3 sequences, less than 10% seen once. Another study also made use of these data, one on yellow fever vaccine responses in identical twins.

The receptor was derived from a woman aged 18 to 35 in good health. Sequencing was done on a sample of PBMCs. The chain has TRBV29-1 and TRBJ2-3; the match to TRBD2 covers 11 bases. This CDR3 reads CSVEGTSGLWDTQYF. The CDR3 DNA follows: TGCAGCGTTGAAGGGACTAGCGGGCTGTGGGATACGCAGTATTTT.